The 17 T cell receptor beta chains reported below all come from one sample, sequenced in a study of CD8+ T cells in alopecia areata (dated by TCRdb to 2017 to 2018). Library method: the immunoSEQ multiplex PCR assay. RNA was extracted from all samples and reverse transcribed into cDNA, which served as template for TCR sequencing. TCRdb limited this immuneACCESS table to in-frame rearrangements with V and J called. A share of clones is missing; checked studies link under half to unresolved V genes, and the rest is unexplained. This sample holds under 150,000 clones; roughly 55% were observed only once. Around 5.4% of the sample lies in the top ten. Interpreted using the paper, the time point label stands for: four to five weeks on oral tofacitinib. The treatment or condition tag for this specimen amounts to: oral pan-JAK inhibitor, 5-10 mg twice daily. The input for sequencing was CD4+ T cells sorted from blood, taken at week 4, from a patient treated with tofacitinib. The receptors derive from a human donor with alopecia areata.

V gene TRBV15 combines with J gene TRBJ1-5, with D unresolved. The V gene's germline CDR1 is LNHNV and CDR2 YYDKDF (reference sequence). Deletions cut 6 bases from V and 4 bases from J, with 7 bases between. This CDR3 is 12 amino acids long. CDR3: CATSEINQPQHF. CDR3 DNA: TGTGCCACCAGTGAGATAAATCAGCCCCAGCATTTT.

In this sample, this clone turned up a few times. The CDR3 DNA reads TGCGCCAGCATGGAGACGGGACCGAACACTGAAGCTTTCTTT. Its translation is CASMETGPNTEAFF. The chain couples TRBV5-1 to TRBJ1-1; possibly TRBD1 for D (5 bases). The CDR3 length is 14 residues. V was pared by 6 bases and J by 1 base, with 13 bases between. CDR1 is SGHRS, CDR2 YFSETQ, per germline. Based on the CDR3 plus reference TRBV5-1 and TRBJ1-1, the full variable domain is KAGVTQTPRYLIKTRGQQVTLSCSPISGHRSVSWYQQTPGQGLQFLFEYFSETQRNKGNFPGRFSGRQFSNSRSEMNVSTLELGDSALYLCASMETGPNTEAFFGQGTRLTVV.

DNA of the CDR3: TGCAGCGCCGTAGGGACTAGCTCGGAGACCCAGTACTTC. Translation gives CSAVGTSSETQYF. V gene TRBV29-1 combines with J gene TRBJ2-5, with TRBD2 identical over 9 bases. This CDR3 has 13 amino acids. Trimming cost V 7 bases and J 5 bases; bases outside gene matches: 8. CDR1 and CDR2 (germline): SQVTM, ANQGSEA.

The chain couples TRBV30 to TRBJ2-3; 13 bases fit TRBD2. The germline V gene has CDR1 GTSNPN and CDR2 SVGIG (reference sequence). There are 14 residues in the CDR3. With 8 bases clipped from V and 3 bases from J, the junction kept 5 bases outside the gene matches. The CDR3 here is CARGTSGKTDTQYF. The CDR3 DNA sequence: TGTGCCCGGGGGACTAGCGGGAAAACAGATACGCAGTATTTT.

The chain recombines TRBV28 with TRBJ1-2; a weak D match, TRBD1 (6 bases). With 7 bases removed from V and 1 base from J, the gap between germline ends came to 7 bases. The CDR3 covers 12 residues. From germline, CDR1 is MDHEN and CDR2 SYDVKM. CDR3 residues: CASTDSNYGYTF. The CDR3 DNA reads as TGTGCCAGCACGGACAGTAACTATGGCTACACCTTC.

The chain joins TRBV4-2 to TRBJ1-2; 9 nucleotides line up with TRBD1. Germline V gene data show CDR1 as LGHNA and CDR2 as YNFKEQ. V lost 1 base to trimming and J lost 6 bases; unmatched junction nucleotides: 3. The CDR3 totals 14 residues. The CDR3 DNA reads as TGTGCCAGCAGCCAAGTGACAGGGGGACATGGCTACACCTTC. Its translation is CASSQVTGGHGYTF.

This clone has a handful of counts. The chain joins TRBV5-6 to TRBJ2-3; no clear D gene. Germline-derived CDR1 and CDR2 are SGHDT and YYEEEE. V lost 1 base and J 4 bases, leaving 7 bases between the germline ends. This CDR3 is built from 13 residues. For the CDR3, the DNA is TGTGCCAGCAGCTTGTCGGTCGCAGATACGCAGTATTTT. It is translated as CASSLSVADTQYF. Using reference TRBV5-6 and TRBJ2-3 for the parts outside the CDR3, the full variable domain is DAGVTQSPTHLIKTRGQQVTLRCSPKSGHDTVSWYQQALGQGPQFIFQYYEEEERQRGNFPDRFSGHQFPNYSSELNVNALLLGDSALYLCASSLSVADTQYFGPGTRLTVL.

This chain joins TRBV28 and TRBJ2-1; 8 nucleotides agree with TRBD1. CDR1 MDHEN and CDR2 SYDVKM come from the germline V gene. V lost 6 bases, J lost 4 bases, and 5 bases stayed unmatched. The CDR3 loop spans 14 amino acids. The DNA for the CDR3 is TGTGCCAGCAGAACGGACAGGGTTTACAATGAGCAGTTCTTC. It encodes CASRTDRVYNEQFF.

The rearrangement uses TRBV5-4 and TRBJ2-2; the match to TRBD1 covers 7 bases. V lost 0 bases to trimming and J lost 0 bases; unmatched junction nucleotides: 2. The germline gives CDR1 SGHNT, CDR2 YYREEE (reference sequence). The CDR3 contains 16 residues. The CDR3 sequence is CASSLGQGANTGELFF. CDR3 sequence (DNA): TGTGCCAGCAGCTTGGGACAGGGCGCGAACACCGGGGAGCTGTTTTTT.

There are many counts of this clone. The chain has TRBV4-1 and TRBJ2-2; no reliable D call. V gave up 1 base and J gave up 8 bases, with 5 bases separating them. Germline loops: CDR1 MGHRA, CDR2 YSYEKL. The CDR3 has 12 amino acids. CDR3 protein: CASSQVSGELFF. The CDR3 DNA reads as TGCGCCAGCAGCCAAGTCTCTGGGGAGCTGTTTTTT.

This chain links TRBV30 with TRBJ2-1; D perhaps matches TRBD1 (5 bases). V shed 3 bases and J shed 5 bases, with 17 bases lying between them. The CDR3 sequence is 15 residues long. Germline V CDR1 and CDR2: GTSNPN, SVGIG (reference sequence). The CDR3 sequence is CAWRTRATGDNEQFF. CDR3 sequence (DNA): TGTGCCTGGAGGACCAGGGCTACAGGAGACAATGAGCAGTTCTTC. The whole variable domain, filled in from reference TRBV30 and TRBJ2-1, reads SQTIHQWPATLVQPVGSPLSLECTVEGTSNPNLYWYRQAAGRGLQLLFYSVGIGQISSEVPQNLSASRPQDRQFILSSKKLLLSDSGFYLCAWRTRATGDNEQFFGPGTRLTVL.

V gene TRBV5-1 combines with J gene TRBJ1-1; unclear D gene. The CDR3 runs to 13 residues. CDR1 and CDR2 (germline): SGHRS, YFSETQ. V lost 3 bases and J 0 bases, leaving 6 bases between the germline ends. This chain's CDR3 is CASSWQVNTEAFF. CDR3 nucleotide sequence: TGCGCCAGCAGCTGGCAGGTGAACACTGAAGCTTTCTTT.

V usage is TRBV14 and J usage is TRBJ2-6; D gene unclear. V lost 2 bases and J 1 base, leaving 6 bases between the germline ends. The CDR3 sequence is 15 residues long. CDR1 and CDR2 (germline): SGHDN, FVKESK. CDR3 coding DNA: TGTGCCAGCAGCCAAACACATTCTGGGGCCAACGTCCTGACTTTC. Its translation is CASSQTHSGANVLTF.

In its sample, this clone was seen a few times. The gene calls are TRBV7-9 and TRBJ2-3; TRBD2 is a possible D gene (6 bases). V gave up 1 base and J gave up 2 bases, with 10 bases separating them. The CDR3 length is 15 residues. The V gene's germline CDR1 is SEHNR and CDR2 FQNEAQ (reference sequence). CDR3: CASSLVADPTDTQYF. The CDR3, as DNA: TGTGCCAGCAGCTTAGTAGCGGATCCCACAGATACGCAGTATTTT.

This clone was picked up one time. The gene calls are TRBV5-1 and TRBJ1-4; D unresolved. The CDR3 consists of 14 residues. CDR1 is SGHRS, CDR2 YFSETQ, per germline. Trimming stripped 5 bases from V and 0 bases from J, with 8 bases between. The CDR3 DNA is TGCGCCAGCAGGAAACAGCCAACTAATGAAAAACTGTTTTTT. Protein sequence: CASRKQPTNEKLFF.

The chain uses TRBV7-2 and TRBJ2-7; TRBD1 matches at 10 bases. In germline, CDR1 is SGHTA, CDR2 FQGNSA. V gave up 5 bases and J gave up 9 bases; unmatched junction bases: 13. This CDR3 contains 15 residues. CDR3 coding DNA: TGTGCCAGCAGCATCCGGGACAGGGGTGGTGAAGGGCAGTACTTC. It codes for CASSIRDRGGEGQYF.

Notes on this clone: The germline gene is not matched at one end of the junction; a read error may be the cause. The rearrangement links TRBV6-5 to TRBJ2-5; 9 bases align to TRBD2. Germline CDR1 is MNHEY and CDR2 is SVGAGI. The CDR3 spans 13 residues. The chain's CDR3 is CGTERGAQETQYF. DNA of the CDR3: TGCGGGACCGAGCGGGGGGCCCAAGAGACCCAGTACTTC.